This T cell receptor beta chain was captured in a study of CD8 T cells in Susac syndrome. General study results and limits: As the study acknowledged, the number of individuals in its TCR sequencing and HLA analysis was relatively small.

Sequencing of TCR beta was performed on blood CD8+ T cells and on blood CD4+ T cells. Healthy donors formed controls matched for age and sex. An input of roughly 0.5 to 1 ug of RNA was subjected to reverse transcription using random hexamers. Across 54 Vbeta and 13 Jbeta, TCR beta CDR3 was amplified with immunoSEQ multiplex PCR. TCRdb processed the immunoSEQ multiplex PCR reads anew with MiXCR; each CDR3 protein has one entry. The table records more than 120,000 distinct CDR3 sequences, 94% of them present only once. On this clonotype: What it binds is not known.

The sequence came from a human donor in good health. Material: CD4+ T cells from PBMCs.

The CDR3 sequence: CASNARVISDTQYF. DNA of the CDR3: TGTGCCAGTAATGCTAGAGTGATTTCAGATACGCAGTATTTT. The chain recombines TRBV19 with TRBJ2-3; D is unclear. This CDR3 is 14 amino acids long. Between the trimmed V and J ends, which lost 7 bases and 4 bases, there was a span of 15 bases. Germline V gene sequence: CDR1 LNHDA, CDR2 SQIVND (reference sequence). The whole variable domain, remainder taken from reference TRBV19 and TRBJ2-3, is DGGITQSPKYLFRKEGQNVTLSCEQNLNHDAMYWYRQDPGQGLRLIYYSQIVNDFQKGDIAEGYSVSREKKESFPLTVTSAQKNPTAFYLCASNARVISDTQYFGPGTRLTVL.